The clone carrying this T cell receptor (beta chain) was detected only once. The CDR3 has 16 amino acids. Per germline, CDR1 MNHEY and CDR2 SMNVEV (reference sequence). Trimming took 6 bases from V and 2 from J; bases not matched to a gene: 12. This record belongs to a study of cytomegalovirus exposure and HLA in healthy donors. PCR used 60 Vbeta primers and 13 Jbeta primers. TCRdb's table, derived via immunoSEQ multiplex PCR, lists solely in-frame clones and lacks some. Counted here are some 200,000 clones, about 80% occurring once; the ten biggest clones make up 0.65%. This sequence was found in a boy between 10 and 17 years old in good health and CMV-seronegative. V is TRBV27 and J is TRBJ2-7; 8 bases fit TRBD1. Sequences were obtained from PBMCs. CDR3 in amino acids: CASRRLGQEATYEQYF. In DNA form, the CDR3 reads TGTGCCAGCAGGCGACTGGGACAGGAAGCAACCTACGAGCAGTACTTC.